This TCR beta chain stems from a study of PD-1 blockade in classical Hodgkin lymphoma. General study results and limits: Sources of repertoire differences remain undefined, possibly disease activity or prior therapy. Nivolumab initiated under 1 year post-ASCT led to patient exclusion.

Note on this clone: Its antigen is undetermined.

Every patient was affected by relapse after autologous stem cell transplantation, while exposure to brentuximab vedotin was not uniform. This table comes from immunoSEQ multiplex PCR, and its TCRdb copy is limited to in-frame clones, with some not included. The sample consists of more than 50,000 clones, roughly two thirds of them appearing once. This material consisted of peripheral blood mononuclear cells (PBMCs), taken before the second cycle of nivolumab. The source is a human donor with classical Hodgkin lymphoma.

CDR3 sequence: CASSSGTPNTEAFF. DNA for the CDR3: TGCGCCAGCAGCTCCGGGACACCGAACACTGAAGCTTTCTTT. The V call is TRBV5-1, the J call TRBJ1-1, with TRBD1 as a possible D gene (6 bases). The CDR3 totals 14 residues. Looked up from germline, CDR1 is SGHRS and CDR2 is YFSETQ. V dropped 3 bases and J dropped 1 base, with 10 bases sitting between them.